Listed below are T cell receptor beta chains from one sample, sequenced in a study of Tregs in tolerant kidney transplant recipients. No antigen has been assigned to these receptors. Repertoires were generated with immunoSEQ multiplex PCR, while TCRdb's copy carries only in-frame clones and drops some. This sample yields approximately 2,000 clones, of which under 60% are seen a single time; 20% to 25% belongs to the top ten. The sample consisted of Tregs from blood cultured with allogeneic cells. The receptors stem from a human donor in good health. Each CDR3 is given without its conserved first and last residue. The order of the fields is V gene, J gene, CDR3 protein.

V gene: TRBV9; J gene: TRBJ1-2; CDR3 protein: ASSPDGLFDGYT
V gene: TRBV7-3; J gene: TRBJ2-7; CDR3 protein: ASSLWGTPREQY
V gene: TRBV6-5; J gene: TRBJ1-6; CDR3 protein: ASTQRGAYNSPLH
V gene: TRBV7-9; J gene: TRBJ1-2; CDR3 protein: ASSTTGGGYGYT
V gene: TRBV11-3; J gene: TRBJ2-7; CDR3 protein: ASSSKRVRNEQY
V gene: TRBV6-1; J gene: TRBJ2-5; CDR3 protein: ASSYGETQY
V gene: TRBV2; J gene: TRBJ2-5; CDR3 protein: ASKSRGPGTQY
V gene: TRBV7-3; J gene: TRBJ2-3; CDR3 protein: ASSLTGGTDTQY
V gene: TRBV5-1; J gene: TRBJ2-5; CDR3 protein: ASSLAGGSETQY
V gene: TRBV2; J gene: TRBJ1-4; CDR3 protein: ATGTGVEKLF
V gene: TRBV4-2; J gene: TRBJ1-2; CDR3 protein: ASSKGTGDGYT
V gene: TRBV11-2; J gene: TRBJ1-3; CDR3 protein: ASSSLQGSRGNTIY
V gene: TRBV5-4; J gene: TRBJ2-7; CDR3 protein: ASSSPSGGGYEQY
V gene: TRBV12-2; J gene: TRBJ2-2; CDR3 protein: ASSLSSVPNTGELF
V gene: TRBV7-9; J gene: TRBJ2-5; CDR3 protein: ASSLVGRPD
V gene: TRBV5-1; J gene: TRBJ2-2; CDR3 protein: ASSTSGTGELF
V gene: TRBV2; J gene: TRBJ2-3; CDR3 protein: ASSPIRDTQY
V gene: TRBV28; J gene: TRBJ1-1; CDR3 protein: ASSSFIGSEAF
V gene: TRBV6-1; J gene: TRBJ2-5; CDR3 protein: ASSEFAGGYQETQY
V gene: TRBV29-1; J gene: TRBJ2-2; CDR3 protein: SVLRTGELF
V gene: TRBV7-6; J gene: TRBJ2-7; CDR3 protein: ASSRSGTRSYEQY
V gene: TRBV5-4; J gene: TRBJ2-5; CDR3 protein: ASSFAQETQY
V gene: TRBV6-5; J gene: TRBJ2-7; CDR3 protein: ASSARGEQY
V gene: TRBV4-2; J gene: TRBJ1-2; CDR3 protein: ASSLAPGAGYT
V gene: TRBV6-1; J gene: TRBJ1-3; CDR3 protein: ASRRTLTRGNTIY
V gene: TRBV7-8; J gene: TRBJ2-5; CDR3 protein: ASSLAQVGPSLGTQY
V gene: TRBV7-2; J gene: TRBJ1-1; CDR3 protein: ASSTRAGTSSEAF
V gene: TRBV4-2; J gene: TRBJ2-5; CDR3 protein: ASSQGVGLKETQY
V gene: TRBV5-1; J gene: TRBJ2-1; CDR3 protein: ASSWRYNEQF
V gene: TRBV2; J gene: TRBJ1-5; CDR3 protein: ASTPDRGRGQPQH
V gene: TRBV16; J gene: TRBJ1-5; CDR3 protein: ASASQGNQPQH
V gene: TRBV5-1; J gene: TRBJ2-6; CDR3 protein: ASSLGGYGANVLT